This T cell receptor (beta chain) was sequenced for a study of T-cell reconstitution after alpha-beta-depleted transplantation in children. Unique molecular identifiers featured in how the TCRbeta library was prepared. TCRdb processed the PCR reads anew with MiXCR; each CDR3 protein has one entry. The sample lists about 580,000 distinct CDR3 sequences; 20% to 25% were seen once. Trimming left V 7 bases short and J 3 bases short, with 16 bases between. This CDR3 region has 14 residues. The input for sequencing was PBMCs, mostly from graft donor cells, taken 360 days after TCRalphabeta/CD19-depleted stem cell transplant. The clonotype was recovered from a boy under two years old who had a stem cell transplant for acute myeloid leukemia, so the T cells may come from the graft donor. J is TRBJ2-7 and V is TRBV12-3 or TRBV12-4, with no clear D. The CDR3 bases are TGTGCCAGCACCATAGGGTTCGGGTTCTACGAGCAGTACTTC. Encoded protein: CASTIGFGFYEQYF.